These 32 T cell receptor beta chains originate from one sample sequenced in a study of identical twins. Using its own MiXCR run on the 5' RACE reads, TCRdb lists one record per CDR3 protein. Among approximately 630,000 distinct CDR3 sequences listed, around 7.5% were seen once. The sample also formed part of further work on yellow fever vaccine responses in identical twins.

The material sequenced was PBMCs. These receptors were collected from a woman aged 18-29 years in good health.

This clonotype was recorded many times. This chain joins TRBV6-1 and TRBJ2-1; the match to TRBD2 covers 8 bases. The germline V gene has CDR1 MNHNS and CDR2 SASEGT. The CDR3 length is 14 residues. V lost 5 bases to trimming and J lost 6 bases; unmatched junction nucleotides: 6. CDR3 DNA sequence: TGTGCCAGCAGTCCCCGGACTAGCTTCAATGAGCAGTTCTTC. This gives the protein CASSPRTSFNEQFF.

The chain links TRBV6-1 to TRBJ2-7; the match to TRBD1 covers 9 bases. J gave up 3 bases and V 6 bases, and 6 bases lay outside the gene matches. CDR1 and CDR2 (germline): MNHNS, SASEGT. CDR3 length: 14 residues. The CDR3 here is CASRRQGGGYEQYF. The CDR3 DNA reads TGTGCCAGCAGACGACAGGGGGGAGGCTACGAGCAGTACTTC.

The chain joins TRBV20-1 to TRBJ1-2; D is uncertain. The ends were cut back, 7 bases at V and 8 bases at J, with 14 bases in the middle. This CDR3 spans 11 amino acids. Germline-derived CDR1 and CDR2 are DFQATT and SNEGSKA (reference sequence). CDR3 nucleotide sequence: TGCAGTGGAAGGGCTACTCTCGGCTACACCTTC. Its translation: CSGRATLGYTF.

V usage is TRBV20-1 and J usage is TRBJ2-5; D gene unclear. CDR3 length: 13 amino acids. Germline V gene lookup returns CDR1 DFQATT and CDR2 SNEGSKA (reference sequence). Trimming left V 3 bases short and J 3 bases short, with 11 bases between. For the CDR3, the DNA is TGCAGTGCTAGCTCTTCCTCCAAAGAGACCCAGTACTTC. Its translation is CSASSSSKETQYF.

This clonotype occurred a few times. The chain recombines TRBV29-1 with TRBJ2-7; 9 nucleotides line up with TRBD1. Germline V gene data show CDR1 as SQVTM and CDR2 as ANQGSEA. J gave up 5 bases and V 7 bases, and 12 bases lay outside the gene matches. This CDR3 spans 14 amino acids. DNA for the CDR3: TGCAGCGCCGCTACCGGGACAGGGTTCCACGAGCAGTACTTC. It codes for CSAATGTGFHEQYF.

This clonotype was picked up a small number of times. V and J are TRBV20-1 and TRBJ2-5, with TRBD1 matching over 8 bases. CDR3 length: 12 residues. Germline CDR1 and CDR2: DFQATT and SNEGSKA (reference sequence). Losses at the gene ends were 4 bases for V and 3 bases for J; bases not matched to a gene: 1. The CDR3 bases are TGCAGTGCTAACAGGGGGGAAGAGACCCAGTACTTC. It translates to CSANRGEETQYF.

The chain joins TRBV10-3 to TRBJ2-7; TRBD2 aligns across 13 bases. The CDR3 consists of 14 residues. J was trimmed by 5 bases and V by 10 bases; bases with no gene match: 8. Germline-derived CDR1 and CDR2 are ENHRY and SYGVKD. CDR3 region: CATGGLAGVDEQYF. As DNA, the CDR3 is TGTGCCACTGGCGGACTAGCGGGAGTAGACGAGCAGTACTTC.

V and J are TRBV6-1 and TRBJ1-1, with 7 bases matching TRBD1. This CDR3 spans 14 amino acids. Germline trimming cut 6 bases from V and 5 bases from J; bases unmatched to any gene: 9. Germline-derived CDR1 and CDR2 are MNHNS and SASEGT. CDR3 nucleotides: TGTGCCAGCAGATTCGACAGGGTTCGAACTGAAGCTTTCTTT. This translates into CASRFDRVRTEAFF.

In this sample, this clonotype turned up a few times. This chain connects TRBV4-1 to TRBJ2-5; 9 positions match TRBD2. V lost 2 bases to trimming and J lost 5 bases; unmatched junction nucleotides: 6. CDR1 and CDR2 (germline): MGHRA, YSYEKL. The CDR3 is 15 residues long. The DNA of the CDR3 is TGCGCCAGCAGCCAAACGGGGCTAGCGGGGGAGACCCAGTACTTC. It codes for CASSQTGLAGETQYF.

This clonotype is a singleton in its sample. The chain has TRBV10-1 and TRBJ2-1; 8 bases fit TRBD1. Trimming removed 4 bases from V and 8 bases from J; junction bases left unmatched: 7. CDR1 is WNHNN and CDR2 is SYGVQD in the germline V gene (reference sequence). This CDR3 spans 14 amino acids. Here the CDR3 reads CASSADRGIDEQFF. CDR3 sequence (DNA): TGCGCCAGCAGTGCAGACAGGGGTATCGATGAGCAGTTCTTC.

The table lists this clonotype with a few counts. The CDR3 region has the DNA TGCAGTGCTAGTACGGGGGGAAACAGGAACTATGGCTACACCTTC. Translation: CSASTGGNRNYGYTF. The chain combines TRBV20-1 with TRBJ1-2; perhaps TRBD1 as D (5 bases). The CDR3 runs to 15 residues. V lost 3 bases to trimming and J lost 2 bases, with 16 bases between them. Germline V gene sequence: CDR1 DFQATT, CDR2 SNEGSKA (reference sequence).

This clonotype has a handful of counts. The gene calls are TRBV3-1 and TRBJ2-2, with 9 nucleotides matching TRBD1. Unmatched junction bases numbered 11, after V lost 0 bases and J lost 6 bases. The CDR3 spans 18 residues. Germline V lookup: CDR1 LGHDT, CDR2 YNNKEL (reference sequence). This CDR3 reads CASSQDPWGTGLPGELFF. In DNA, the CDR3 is TGTGCCAGCAGCCAAGACCCCTGGGGGACAGGGCTCCCCGGGGAGCTGTTTTTT.

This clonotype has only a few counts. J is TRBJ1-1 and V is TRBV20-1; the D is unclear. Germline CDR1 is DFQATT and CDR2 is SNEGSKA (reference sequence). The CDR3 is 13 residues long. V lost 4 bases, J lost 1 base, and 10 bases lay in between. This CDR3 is CSAIGRKNTEAFF. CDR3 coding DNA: TGCAGTGCTATAGGGCGGAAGAACACTGAAGCTTTCTTT.

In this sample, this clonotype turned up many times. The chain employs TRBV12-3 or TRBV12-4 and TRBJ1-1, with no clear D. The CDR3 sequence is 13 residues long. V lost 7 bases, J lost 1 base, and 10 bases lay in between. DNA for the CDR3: TGTGCCAGCACCCGGACGGGGAACACTGAAGCTTTCTTT. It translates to CASTRTGNTEAFF.

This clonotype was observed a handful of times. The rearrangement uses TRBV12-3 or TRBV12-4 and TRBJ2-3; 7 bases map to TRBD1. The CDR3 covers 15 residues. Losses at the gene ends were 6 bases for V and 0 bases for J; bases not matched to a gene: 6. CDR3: CASRLTGRSTDTQYF. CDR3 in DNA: TGTGCCAGCAGACTGACAGGGCGAAGCACAGATACGCAGTATTTT.

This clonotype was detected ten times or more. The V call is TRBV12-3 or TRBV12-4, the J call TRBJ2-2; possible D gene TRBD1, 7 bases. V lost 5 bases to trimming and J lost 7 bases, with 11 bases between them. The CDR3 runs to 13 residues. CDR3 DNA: TGTGCCAGCAGTCCCAGGGGGGTCGGGGAGCTGTTTTTT. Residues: CASSPRGVGELFF.

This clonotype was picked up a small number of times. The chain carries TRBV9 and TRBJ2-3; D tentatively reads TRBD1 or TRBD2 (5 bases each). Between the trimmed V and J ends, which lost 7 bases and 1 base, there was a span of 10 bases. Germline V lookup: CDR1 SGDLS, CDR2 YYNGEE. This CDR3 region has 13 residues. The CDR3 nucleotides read TGTGCCAGCCAACTAGGGGGCACAGATACGCAGTATTTT. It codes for CASQLGGTDTQYF.

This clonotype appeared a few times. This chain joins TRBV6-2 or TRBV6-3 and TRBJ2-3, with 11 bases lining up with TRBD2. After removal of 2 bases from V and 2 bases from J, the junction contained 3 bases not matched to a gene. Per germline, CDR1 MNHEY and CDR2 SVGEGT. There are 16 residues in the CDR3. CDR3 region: CASSYGTSGYTDTQYF. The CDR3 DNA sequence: TGTGCCAGCAGTTACGGGACTAGCGGTTACACAGATACGCAGTATTTT.

CDR3: CASSEADEAFF. CDR3 coding DNA: TGTGCCAGCAGCGAAGCTGATGAAGCTTTCTTT. The V gene is TRBV7-9, the J gene TRBJ1-1, with D hard to call. The V gene's germline CDR1 is SEHNR and CDR2 FQNEAQ (reference sequence). Trimming left V 5 bases short and J 7 bases short, with 8 bases between. The CDR3 consists of 11 residues. Full variable domain (rest looked up from reference TRBV7-9 and TRBJ1-1): DTGVSQNPRHKITKRGQNVTFRCDPISEHNRLYWYRQTLGQGPEFLTYFQNEAQLEKSRLLSDRFSAERPKGSFSTLEIQRTEQGDSAMYLCASSEADEAFFGQGTRLTVV.

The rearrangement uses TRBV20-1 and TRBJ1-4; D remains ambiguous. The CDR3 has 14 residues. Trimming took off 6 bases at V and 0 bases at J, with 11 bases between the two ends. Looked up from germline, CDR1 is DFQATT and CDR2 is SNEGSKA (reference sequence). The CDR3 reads CSARGRSTNEKLFF. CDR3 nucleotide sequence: TGCAGTGCGCGTGGGCGATCAACTAATGAAAAACTGTTTTTT.

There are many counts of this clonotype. CDR3 sequence (DNA): TGTGCCAGCAGCCAAGATCGGGTGATCCTAGGGTCTGAAGCTTTCTTT. Translated: CASSQDRVILGSEAFF. The chain is built from TRBV3-1 and TRBJ1-1; no firm D call. This CDR3 is built from 16 residues. Trimming removed 0 bases at V and 6 bases at J, with 17 bases between. Germline-derived CDR1 and CDR2 are LGHDT and YNNKEL (reference sequence).

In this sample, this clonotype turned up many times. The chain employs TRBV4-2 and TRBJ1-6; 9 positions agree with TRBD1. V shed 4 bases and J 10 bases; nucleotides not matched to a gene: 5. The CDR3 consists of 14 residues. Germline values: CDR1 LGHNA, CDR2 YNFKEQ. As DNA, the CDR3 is TGTGCCAGCAGCCTACAGGGGGCACGGTCACCCCTCCACTTT. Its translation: CASSLQGARSPLHF.

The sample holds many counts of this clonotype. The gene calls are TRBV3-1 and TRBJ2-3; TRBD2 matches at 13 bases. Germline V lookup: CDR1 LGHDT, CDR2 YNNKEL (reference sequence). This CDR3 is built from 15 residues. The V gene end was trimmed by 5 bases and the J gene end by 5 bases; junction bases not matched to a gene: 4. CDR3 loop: CASSLRLAGGDTQYF. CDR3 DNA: TGTGCCAGCAGCTTACGACTAGCGGGGGGAGATACGCAGTATTTT.

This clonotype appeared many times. CDR3 loop: CASRKAVGAEAFF. CDR3 coding DNA: TGCGCCAGCCGCAAAGCTGTTGGGGCTGAAGCTTTCTTT. This chain links TRBV5-1 with TRBJ1-1, with D unclear. Germline V lookup: CDR1 SGHRS, CDR2 YFSETQ. V was pared by 7 bases and J by 6 bases, with 16 bases between. This CDR3 region has 13 residues.

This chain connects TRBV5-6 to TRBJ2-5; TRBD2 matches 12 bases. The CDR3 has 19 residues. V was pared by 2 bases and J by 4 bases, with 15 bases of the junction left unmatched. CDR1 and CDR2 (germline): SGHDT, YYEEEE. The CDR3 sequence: CASSFRSSGRAAFGETQYF. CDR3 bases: TGTGCCAGCAGCTTTCGGTCTAGCGGGAGGGCCGCCTTCGGAGAGACCCAGTACTTC. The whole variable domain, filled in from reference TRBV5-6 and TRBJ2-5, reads DAGVTQSPTHLIKTRGQQVTLRCSPKSGHDTVSWYQQALGQGPQFIFQYYEEEERQRGNFPDRFSGHQFPNYSSELNVNALLLGDSALYLCASSFRSSGRAAFGETQYFGPGTRLLVL.

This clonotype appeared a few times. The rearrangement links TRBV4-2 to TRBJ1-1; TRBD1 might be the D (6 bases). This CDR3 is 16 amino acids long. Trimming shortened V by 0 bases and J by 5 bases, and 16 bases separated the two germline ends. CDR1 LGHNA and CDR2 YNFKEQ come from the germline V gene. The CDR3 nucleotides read TGTGCCAGCAGCCAAGATCATAACAGGGATTCAACTGAAGCTTTCTTT. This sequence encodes CASSQDHNRDSTEAFF.

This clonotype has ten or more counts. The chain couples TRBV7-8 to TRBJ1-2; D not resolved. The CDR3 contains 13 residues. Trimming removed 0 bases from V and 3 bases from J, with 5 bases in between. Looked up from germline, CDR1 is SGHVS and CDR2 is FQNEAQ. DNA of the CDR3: TGTGCCAGCAGCTTAGCCAAGGACTATGGCTACACCTTC. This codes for CASSLAKDYGYTF.

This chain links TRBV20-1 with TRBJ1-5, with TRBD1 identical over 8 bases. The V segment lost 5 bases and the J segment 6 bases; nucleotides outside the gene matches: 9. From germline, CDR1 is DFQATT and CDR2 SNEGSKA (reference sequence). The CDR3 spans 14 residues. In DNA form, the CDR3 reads TGCAGTGCTCGCGACCCGACAGGGGCTCAGCCCCAGCATTTT. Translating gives CSARDPTGAQPQHF.

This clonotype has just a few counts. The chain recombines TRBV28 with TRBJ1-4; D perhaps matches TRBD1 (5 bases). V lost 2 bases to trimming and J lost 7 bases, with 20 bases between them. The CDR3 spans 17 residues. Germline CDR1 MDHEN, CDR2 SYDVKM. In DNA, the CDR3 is TGTGCCAGCAGTTTACACCCACAGGTCGCGTCCGGTGAAAAACTGTTTTTT. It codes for CASSLHPQVASGEKLFF.

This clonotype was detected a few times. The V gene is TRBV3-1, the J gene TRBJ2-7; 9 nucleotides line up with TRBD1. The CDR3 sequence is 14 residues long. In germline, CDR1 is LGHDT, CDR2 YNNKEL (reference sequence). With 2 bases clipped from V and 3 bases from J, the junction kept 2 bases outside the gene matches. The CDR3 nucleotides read TGTGCCAGCAGCCAACTGGGACAGGGCTACGAGCAGTACTTC. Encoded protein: CASSQLGQGYEQYF.

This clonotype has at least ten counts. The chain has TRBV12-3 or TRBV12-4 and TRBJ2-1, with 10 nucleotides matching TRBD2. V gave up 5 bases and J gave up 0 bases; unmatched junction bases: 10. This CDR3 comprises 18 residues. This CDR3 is CASSPWTSGTSSYNEQFF. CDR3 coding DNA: TGTGCCAGCAGTCCCTGGACTAGCGGAACCAGCTCCTACAATGAGCAGTTCTTC.

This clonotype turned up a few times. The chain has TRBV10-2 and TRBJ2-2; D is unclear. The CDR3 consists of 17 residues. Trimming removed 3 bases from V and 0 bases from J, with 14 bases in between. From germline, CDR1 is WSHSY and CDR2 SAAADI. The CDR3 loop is CASSDRFGRTNTGELFF. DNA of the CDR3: TGCGCCAGCAGTGATAGGTTTGGGCGAACGAACACCGGGGAGCTGTTTTTT.